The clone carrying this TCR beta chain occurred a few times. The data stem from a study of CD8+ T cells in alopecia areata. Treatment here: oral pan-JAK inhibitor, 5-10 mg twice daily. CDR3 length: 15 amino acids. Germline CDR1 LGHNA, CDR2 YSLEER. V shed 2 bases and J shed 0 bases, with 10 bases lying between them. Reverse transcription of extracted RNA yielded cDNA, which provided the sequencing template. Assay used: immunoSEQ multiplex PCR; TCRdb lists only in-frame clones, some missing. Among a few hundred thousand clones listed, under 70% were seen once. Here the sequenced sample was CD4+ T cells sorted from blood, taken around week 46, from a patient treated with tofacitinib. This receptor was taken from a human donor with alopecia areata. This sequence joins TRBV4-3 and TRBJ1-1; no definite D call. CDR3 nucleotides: TGCGCCAGCAGCCAACGGGCAATTCTGAACACTGAAGCTTTCTTT. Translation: CASSQRAILNTEAFF.